A single sample is the source of the 4 T cell receptor beta chains below, sequenced in a study of a mutant IDH1 vaccine in newly diagnosed glioma. Time point meaning: week 11, during vaccination. In the vaccine, a single dose held 300 ug of the mutant IDH1 20-mer peptide, along with topical imiquimod. The protocol was immunoSEQ multiplex PCR, while the TCRdb copy is restricted to in-frame clones and leaves out a portion. The table records tens of thousands of clones, approximately 79% of them present only once. Antigens of these TCRs are unknown. The source was PBMCs, collected from a glioma patient whose treatment included an IDH1 peptide vaccine. The receptors stem from a man aged 35 to 55 with glioma.

CDR3 sequence: CASSPSLLSGANVLTF. The CDR3 coding sequence is TGCGCCAGCAGCCCATCCCTGTTAAGTGGGGCCAACGTCCTGACTTTC. The chain recombines TRBV5-1 with TRBJ2-6; D not certain. The germline V gene has CDR1 SGHRS and CDR2 YFSETQ. The CDR3 has 16 residues. V dropped 4 bases and J dropped 3 bases, with 14 bases sitting between them.

A single count supports this clone. This sequence joins TRBV11-2 and TRBJ2-3; D ambiguous. The germline V and J ends were trimmed by 5 bases and 2 bases, with 2 bases remaining between them. CDR1 and CDR2 from the germline V gene are SGHAT and FQNNGV. CDR3 length equals 11 residues. The CDR3 reads CASSHTDTQYF. The CDR3 coding sequence is TGTGCCAGCAGCCACACAGATACGCAGTATTTT.

This rearrangement joins TRBV5-1 to TRBJ2-2; 8 bases map to TRBD2. Germline loops: CDR1 SGHRS, CDR2 YFSETQ. There are 13 residues in the CDR3. V gave up 2 bases and J gave up 13 bases; unmatched junction bases: 7. CDR3 sequence: CASSLEGLGTLFF. In DNA, the CDR3 is TGCGCCAGCAGCTTAGAGGGACTAGGTACGCTGTTTTTT.

V is TRBV6-6 and J is TRBJ1-6, with TRBD1 as a possible D gene (6 bases). The CDR3 totals 13 residues. Germline lookup yields CDR1 MNHNY and CDR2 SVGAGI (reference sequence). Trimming shortened V by 5 bases and J by 11 bases, and 13 bases separated the two germline ends. The CDR3: CASSRGARAPLHF. The CDR3 DNA reads TGTGCCAGCAGTAGGGGGGCCCGGGCACCCCTCCACTTT.